These 13 T cell receptor beta chains originate from one sample sequenced in a study of identical twins. TCRdb passed the 5' RACE reads through MiXCR, listing each CDR3 protein once. The sample lists roughly 710,000 distinct CDR3 sequences; roughly 6% were seen once. Sequenced: naive T cells sorted from blood. Source of these receptors: a man between 18 and 29 years old in good health.

V is TRBV6-6 and J is TRBJ2-7; D gene unclear. The CDR3 extends over 12 amino acids. Germline assignment: CDR1 MNHNY and CDR2 SVGAGI (reference sequence). V shed 0 bases and J shed 5 bases, with 5 bases lying between them. The CDR3, as DNA: TGTGCCAGCAGTTACTCGGGTCACGAGCAGTACGTC. Protein: CASSYSGHEQYV.

The sample holds many counts of this clonotype. CDR3 nucleotide sequence: TGTGCCATCAGCCAGCTCCTGGCAGGGGCCGGGTACGAGCAGTACTTC. This codes for CAISQLLAGAGYEQYF. The chain has TRBV10-3 and TRBJ2-7; tentatively, D is TRBD1 (6 bases). CDR3 length equals 16 residues. V was trimmed by 6 bases and J by 4 bases, leaving 22 bases between them. The germline CDR1 and CDR2 sequences are ENHRY and SYGVKD.

This clonotype was detected ten times or more. This chain links TRBV18 with TRBJ2-1; the D is unclear. CDR3 length: 15 residues. Deletions cut 5 bases from V and 5 bases from J, with 16 bases between. Germline V gives CDR1 KGHSH, CDR2 LQKENI. This CDR3 reads CASSSNRAGHNEQFF. DNA for the CDR3: TGTGCCAGCTCATCCAACCGGGCCGGCCACAATGAGCAGTTCTTC.

This clonotype was detected many times. The chain's CDR3 is CASSVGRGYEQYF. In DNA form, the CDR3 reads TGTGCCAGCAGCGTCGGCAGGGGGTACGAGCAGTACTTC. The rearrangement joins TRBV7-9 to TRBJ2-7; 7 bases are shared with TRBD1. From germline, CDR1 is SEHNR and CDR2 FQNEAQ (reference sequence). CDR3 length: 13 amino acids. J lost 4 bases, V lost 5 bases, and 5 bases had no gene match.

V gene TRBV4-3 combines with J gene TRBJ2-7; D perhaps matches TRBD2 (6 bases). The CDR3 length is 15 residues. Germline V gene lookup returns CDR1 LGHNA and CDR2 YSLEER. Between the trimmed V and J ends, which lost 0 bases and 4 bases, there was a span of 13 bases. The CDR3 coding sequence is TGCGCCAGCAGCCAAGACTCAGGACTACCTTACGAGCAGTACTTC. It codes for CASSQDSGLPYEQYF.

Ten or more counts support this clonotype. V usage is TRBV11-2 and J usage is TRBJ1-1; no definite D call. Trimming shortened V by 5 bases and J by 3 bases, and 13 bases separated the two germline ends. This CDR3 comprises 14 residues. Looked up from germline, CDR1 is SGHAT and CDR2 is FQNNGV. The CDR3 DNA reads TGTGCCAGCAGCACCGTGCGACGGCACACTGAAGCTTTCTTT. Translated: CASSTVRRHTEAFF.

This clonotype was counted many times. The chain is built from TRBV7-9 and TRBJ2-1; D may be TRBD1 or TRBD2 (6 bases each). The V and J ends lost 7 bases and 7 bases respectively, with 20 bases between them. Germline values: CDR1 SEHNR, CDR2 FQNEAQ (reference sequence). There are 15 residues in the CDR3. As DNA, the CDR3 is TGTGCCAGCATCCTTAGCGGATCTACAGGGAATGAGCAGTTCTTC. It translates to CASILSGSTGNEQFF.

The chain uses TRBV7-3 and TRBJ2-1, with TRBD2 matching 7 bases. The CDR3 spans 16 residues. J gave up 10 bases and V 3 bases, and 15 bases lay outside the gene matches. Germline assignment: CDR1 SGHTA and CDR2 FQGTGA. CDR3 sequence reads: CASSFTSGTADPEQFF. The CDR3, as DNA: TGTGCCAGCAGCTTCACAAGCGGGACGGCCGACCCCGAGCAGTTCTTC.

Ten or more counts support this clonotype. J is TRBJ2-7 and V is TRBV21-1; the DNA was not used to check the table's D call, TRBD1. TRBV21-1 is a pseudogene. The CDR3 is 16 residues long. The CDR3 DNA reads TGTGCCAGCAGGACTACAGGGGGCGGACCTCCCTACGAGCAGTACGTC. Protein sequence: CASRTTGGGPPYEQYV.

This clonotype was observed a handful of times. The V gene is TRBV24-1, the J gene TRBJ1-5; D gene uncertain. The germline V and J ends were trimmed by 6 bases and 2 bases, with 4 bases remaining between them. The CDR3 loop spans 12 amino acids. The germline CDR1 and CDR2 sequences are KGHDR and SFDVKD. The CDR3 DNA is TGTGCCACCAGTTTTGGCAATCAGCCCCAGCATTTT. It yields the protein CATSFGNQPQHF.

For this clonotype: This sequence may be a read error, since a much larger clone differs from it by one base. The V call is TRBV12-3 or TRBV12-4, the J call TRBJ1-2; tentatively, D is TRBD1 (5 bases). The CDR3 has 13 amino acids. Trimming removed 4 bases at V and 4 bases at J, with 10 bases between. DNA of the CDR3: TGTGCCAGCAGTTCGGACACTTCCTATGGCTACACCTTC. It translates to CASSSDTSYGYTF.

This clonotype has ten or more counts. The V gene is TRBV5-1, the J gene TRBJ2-1; D might be TRBD1 (7 bases). This CDR3 is 15 amino acids long. Germline V gives CDR1 SGHRS, CDR2 YFSETQ. The V end lost 2 bases, the J end lost 4 bases, and 13 bases lay between the germline ends. CDR3 nucleotide sequence: TGCGCCAGCAGCTTTCCAGGGGGGTCGTACAATGAGCAGTTCTTC. Translating it yields CASSFPGGSYNEQFF.

This clonotype was counted at least ten times. This chain joins TRBV6-5 and TRBJ2-1, with D unresolved. The germline gives CDR1 MNHEY, CDR2 SVGAGI. Between the trimmed V and J ends, which lost 0 bases and 3 bases, there was a span of 6 bases. The CDR3 is 14 residues long. The CDR3: CASSYSRDYNEQFF. CDR3 coding DNA: TGTGCCAGCAGTTACTCTAGGGACTACAATGAGCAGTTCTTC.